The T cell receptor (beta chain) described here comes from a study of blood T cells in healthy people across ages. Study information: Per two T cells, about one barcoded beta molecule was captured through template switching. Study-wide results and caveats: Per-million-T-cell TCR beta diversity fell roughly linearly with age. Relative to aged donors, long-lived donors carried more naive CD4+ cells and displayed higher diversity.

A second about 7 to 11 cycle PCR used barcoded and J-beta primers. TCRdb reprocessed the 5' RACE reads with MiXCR, giving one entry per CDR3 protein. This sample carries over 950,000 distinct CDR3 sequences, approximately 50% of them seen once, and the ten largest clones take around a fifth. On this clonotype itself: What it binds is not known.

The CDR3 consists of 18 residues. The V and J ends lost 6 bases and 2 bases, in that order; junction bases with no gene match: 13. Germline CDR1 and CDR2: MGHRA and YSYEKL. The sample comprised blood. The chain employs TRBV4-1 and TRBJ2-3; 11 nucleotides agree with TRBD2. This TCR was recovered from a woman between 55 and 75 years old in good health. The CDR3 DNA follows: TGCGCCAGCAGGGTTCTAGCGGGAGGTCGGGTTATCACAGATACGCAGTATTTT. Its translation: CASRVLAGGRVITDTQYF.